The rows below give T cell receptor beta chains drawn from one sample of a study of regulatory T cells in long-lasting Graves disease. One entry per CDR3 protein, called by TCRdb with MiXCR from the multiplex PCR reads. There are 600,000 to 650,000 distinct CDR3 sequences in the sample; about 16% occur only once, and under 20% lies in the top ten. This sample also appeared in a second study, on T cells in Graves' hyperthyroidism and ophthalmopathy.

The sample consisted of peripheral blood mononuclear cells (PBMCs), taken at new diagnosis, from a patient treated with antithyroid drugs. All receptors derive from a woman aged 30 to 39 with Graves disease. Both conserved end residues are trimmed from each CDR3.

v_call: TRBV5-1
cdr3_length: 14
j_call: TRBJ2-2
cdr3_aa: ASSLKVSGNTGELF

v_call: TRBV12-3/TRBV12-4
cdr3_length: 11
j_call: TRBJ1-1
cdr3_aa: ASMGLMNTEAF

v_call: TRBV7-6
cdr3_length: 14
j_call: TRBJ2-1
cdr3_aa: ASSLAADGSYNEQF

v_call: TRBV5-6
cdr3_length: 16
j_call: TRBJ1-1
cdr3_aa: ASIPHLNRWAPNTEAF

v_call: TRBV20-1
cdr3_length: 10
j_call: TRBJ1-2
cdr3_aa: SAEQGNYGYT

v_call: TRBV29-1
cdr3_length: 12
j_call: TRBJ2-7
cdr3_aa: SVRGTGWSYEQY

v_call: TRBV20-1
cdr3_length: 12
j_call: TRBJ1-1
cdr3_aa: SASHVGARTEAF

v_call: TRBV7-8
cdr3_length: 11
j_call: TRBJ1-2
cdr3_aa: ASSLIGRGVAT

v_call: TRBV5-1
cdr3_length: 13
j_call: TRBJ1-4
cdr3_aa: ASSLAGQESEKLF

v_call: TRBV2
cdr3_length: 9
j_call: TRBJ2-5
cdr3_aa: ASSVRETQY

v_call: TRBV16
cdr3_length: 18
j_call: TRBJ2-6
cdr3_aa: ASSQKYSWVRNPGANVLT